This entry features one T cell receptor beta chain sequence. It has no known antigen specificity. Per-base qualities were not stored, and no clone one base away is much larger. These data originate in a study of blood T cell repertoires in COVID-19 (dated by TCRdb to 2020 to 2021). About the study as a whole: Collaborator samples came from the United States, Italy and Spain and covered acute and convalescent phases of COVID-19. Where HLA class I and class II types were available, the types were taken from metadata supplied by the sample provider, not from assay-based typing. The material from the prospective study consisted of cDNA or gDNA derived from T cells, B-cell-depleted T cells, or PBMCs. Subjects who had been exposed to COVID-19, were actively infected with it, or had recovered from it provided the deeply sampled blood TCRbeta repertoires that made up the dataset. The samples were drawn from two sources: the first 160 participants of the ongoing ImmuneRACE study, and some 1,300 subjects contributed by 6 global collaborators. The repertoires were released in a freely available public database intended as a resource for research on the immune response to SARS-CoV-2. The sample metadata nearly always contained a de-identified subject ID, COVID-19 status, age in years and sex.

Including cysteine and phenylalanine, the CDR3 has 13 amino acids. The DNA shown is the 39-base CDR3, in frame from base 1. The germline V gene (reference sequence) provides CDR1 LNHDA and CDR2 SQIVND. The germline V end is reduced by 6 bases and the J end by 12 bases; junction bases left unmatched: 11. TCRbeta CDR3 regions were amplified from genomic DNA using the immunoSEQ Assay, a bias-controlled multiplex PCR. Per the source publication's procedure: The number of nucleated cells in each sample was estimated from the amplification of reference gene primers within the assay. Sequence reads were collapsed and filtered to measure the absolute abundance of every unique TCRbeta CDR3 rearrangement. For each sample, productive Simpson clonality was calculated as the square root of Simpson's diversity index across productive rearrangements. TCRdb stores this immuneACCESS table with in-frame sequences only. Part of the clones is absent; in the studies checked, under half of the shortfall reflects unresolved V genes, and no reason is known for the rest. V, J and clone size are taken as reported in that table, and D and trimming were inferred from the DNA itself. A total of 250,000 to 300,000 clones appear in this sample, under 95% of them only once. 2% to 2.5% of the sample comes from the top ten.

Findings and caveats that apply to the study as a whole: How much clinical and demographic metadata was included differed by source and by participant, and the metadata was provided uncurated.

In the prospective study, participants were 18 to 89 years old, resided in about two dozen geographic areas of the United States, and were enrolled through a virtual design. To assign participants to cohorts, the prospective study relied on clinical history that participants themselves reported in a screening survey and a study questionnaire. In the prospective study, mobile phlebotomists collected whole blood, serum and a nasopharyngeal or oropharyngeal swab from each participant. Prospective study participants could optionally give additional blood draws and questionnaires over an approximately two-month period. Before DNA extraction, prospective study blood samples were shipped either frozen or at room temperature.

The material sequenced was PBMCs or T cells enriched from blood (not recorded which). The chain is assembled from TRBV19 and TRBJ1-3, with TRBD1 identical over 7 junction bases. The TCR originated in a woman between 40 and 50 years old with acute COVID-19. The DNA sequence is TGTGCCAGTAGATCCCAGGAGCGGACAGGCATATATTTT. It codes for CASRSQERTGIYF.